The sequence of this TCR beta chain was determined in a study of T-cell reconstitution after alpha-beta-depleted transplantation in children. The germline V gene has CDR1 SGHAT and CDR2 FQDESV (reference sequence). This CDR3 is 15 amino acids long. Germline trimming cut 3 bases from V and 4 bases from J; bases unmatched to any gene: 6. This clonotype was seen a handful of times. Unique molecular identifiers were used to barcode this TCRbeta library. TCRdb independently ran MiXCR on the PCR reads; one entry per CDR3 protein. The sample lists about 190,000 distinct CDR3 sequences, over 5.5% occurring once.

This sample comprised PBMCs from the stem cell graft donor, obtained from the stem cell graft. The chain carries TRBV11-1 and TRBJ1-1; 9 bases are shared with TRBD1. The receptor comes from a human donor who donated a stem cell graft to a child with Wiskott-Aldrich syndrome. CDR3 coding DNA: TGTGCCAGCAGCTTTTTCCGGGACAGGGCCACTGAAGCTTTCTTT. Its protein product is CASSFFRDRATEAFF.